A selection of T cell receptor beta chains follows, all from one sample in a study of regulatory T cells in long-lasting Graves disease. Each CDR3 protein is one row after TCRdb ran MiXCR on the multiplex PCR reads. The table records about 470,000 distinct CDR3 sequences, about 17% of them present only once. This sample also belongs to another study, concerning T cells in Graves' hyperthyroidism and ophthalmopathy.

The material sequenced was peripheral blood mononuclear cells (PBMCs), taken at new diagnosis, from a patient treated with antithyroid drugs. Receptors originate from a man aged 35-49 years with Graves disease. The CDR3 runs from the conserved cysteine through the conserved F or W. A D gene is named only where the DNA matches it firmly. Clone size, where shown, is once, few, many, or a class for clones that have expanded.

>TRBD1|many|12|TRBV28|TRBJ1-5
TGTGCCATCCGAACAGGGGGTCAGCCCCAGCATTTT
CAIRTGGQPQHF
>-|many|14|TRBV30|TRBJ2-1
TGTGCCTGGAACAGGGACTCCCAATACAATGAGCAGTTCTTC
CAWNRDSQYNEQFF
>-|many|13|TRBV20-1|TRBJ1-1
TGCAGTGCTAGAAGGGTGAGGGGCACTGAAGCTTTCTTT
CSARRVRGTEAFF
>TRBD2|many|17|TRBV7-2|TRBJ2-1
TGTGCCAGCAGCCGGGTGGGCAAACTAGCGGGATACAATGAGCAGTTCTTC
CASSRVGKLAGYNEQFF
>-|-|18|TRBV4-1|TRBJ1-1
TGCGCCAGCAGCCCGTTTGGTATCGGGACACCCGCGAACACTGAAGCTTTCTTT
CASSPFGIGTPANTEAFF
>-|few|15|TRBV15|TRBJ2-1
TGTGCCACCAGCAGACGCTCGGGGAGCCCAAATGAGCAGTTCTTC
CATSRRSGSPNEQFF
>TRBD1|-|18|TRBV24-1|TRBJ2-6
TGTGCCACCAGTGATCCCGGGACAGGCTTCTCTGGGGCCAACGTCCTGACTTTC
CATSDPGTGFSGANVLTF
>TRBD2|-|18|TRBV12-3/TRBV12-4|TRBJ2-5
TGTGCCAGCACCGATAAAGGACGGACTAGCGGGAGGGAGGAGACCCAGTACTTC
CASTDKGRTSGREETQYF
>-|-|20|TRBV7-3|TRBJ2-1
TGTGCCAGCAGCTCCCAGCCGCAGTTTTTCCCCCAGAGCTCCTACAATGAGCAGTTCTTC
CASSSQPQFFPQSSYNEQFF
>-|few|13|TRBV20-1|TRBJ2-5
TGCAGTGCTCCCCGTCCGGGGGTAGAGACCCAGTACTTC
CSAPRPGVETQYF
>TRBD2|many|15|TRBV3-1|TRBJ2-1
TGTGCCAGCAGCCAAGAGTCCGCGGGAGGCAATGAGCAGTTCTTC
CASSQESAGGNEQFF
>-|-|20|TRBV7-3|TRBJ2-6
TGTGCCAGCAGCTTAACGCTGCCCGGGGATCCCTCCTCTGGGGCCAACGTCCTGACTTTC
CASSLTLPGDPSSGANVLTF
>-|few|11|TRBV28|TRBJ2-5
TGTGCCAGCAGAGGTAGCGAGACCCAGTACTTC
CASRGSETQYF
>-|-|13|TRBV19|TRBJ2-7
TGTGCCAGCTCCCGGGACAAGACCTACGAGCAGTACTTC
CASSRDKTYEQYF
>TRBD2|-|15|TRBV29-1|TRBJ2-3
TGCAGCGTTACAGGGCTAGCGGGAGTCACAGATACGCAGTATTTT
CSVTGLAGVTDTQYF
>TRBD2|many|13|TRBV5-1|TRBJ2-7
TGCGCCAGCCGGCTAGCGGAGGACTACGAGCAGTACTTC
CASRLAEDYEQYF
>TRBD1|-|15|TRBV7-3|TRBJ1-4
TGTGCCAGCAGCCCAGGGACAGGGGGGAATGAAAAACTGTTTTTT
CASSPGTGGNEKLFF
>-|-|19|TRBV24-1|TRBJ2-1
TGTGCCACCAGTGATACCCGCCAGGACCCCGGGACGCAATACAATGAGCAGTTCTTC
CATSDTRQDPGTQYNEQFF
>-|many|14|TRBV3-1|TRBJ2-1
TGTGCCAGCAACCAGGGGGGAACAACCAATGAGCAGTTCTTC
CASNQGGTTNEQFF
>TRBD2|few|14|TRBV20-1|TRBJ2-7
TGCAGTGCTAGATGGGCTAGCGGAGCCTACGAGCAGTACTTC
CSARWASGAYEQYF